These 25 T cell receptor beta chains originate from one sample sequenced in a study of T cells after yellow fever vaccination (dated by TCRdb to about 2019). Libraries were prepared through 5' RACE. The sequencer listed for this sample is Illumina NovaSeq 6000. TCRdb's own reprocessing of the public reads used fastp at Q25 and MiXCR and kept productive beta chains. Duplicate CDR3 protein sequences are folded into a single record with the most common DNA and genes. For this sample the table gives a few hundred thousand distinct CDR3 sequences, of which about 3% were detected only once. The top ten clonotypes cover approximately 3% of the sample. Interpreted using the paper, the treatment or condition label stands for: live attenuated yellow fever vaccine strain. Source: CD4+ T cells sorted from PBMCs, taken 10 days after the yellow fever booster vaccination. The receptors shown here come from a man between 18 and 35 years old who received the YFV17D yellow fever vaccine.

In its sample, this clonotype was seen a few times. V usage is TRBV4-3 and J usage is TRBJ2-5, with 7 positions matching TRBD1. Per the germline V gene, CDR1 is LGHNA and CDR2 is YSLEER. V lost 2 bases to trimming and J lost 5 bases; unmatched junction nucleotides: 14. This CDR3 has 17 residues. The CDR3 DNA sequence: TGCGCCAGCAGCCAACGTGAAGTCGGACAGGAGAGGGAGACCCAGTACTTC. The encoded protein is CASSQREVGQERETQYF.

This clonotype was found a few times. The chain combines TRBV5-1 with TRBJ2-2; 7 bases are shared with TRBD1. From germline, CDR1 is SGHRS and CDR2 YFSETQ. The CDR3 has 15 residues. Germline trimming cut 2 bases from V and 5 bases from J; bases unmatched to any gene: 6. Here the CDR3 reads CASSFDTGVTGELFF. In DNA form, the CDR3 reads TGCGCCAGCAGCTTTGATACAGGGGTTACCGGGGAGCTGTTTTTT. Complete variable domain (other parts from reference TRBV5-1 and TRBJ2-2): KAGVTQTPRYLIKTRGQQVTLSCSPISGHRSVSWYQQTPGQGLQFLFEYFSETQRNKGNFPGRFSGRQFSNSRSEMNVSTLELGDSALYLCASSFDTGVTGELFFGEGSRLTVL.

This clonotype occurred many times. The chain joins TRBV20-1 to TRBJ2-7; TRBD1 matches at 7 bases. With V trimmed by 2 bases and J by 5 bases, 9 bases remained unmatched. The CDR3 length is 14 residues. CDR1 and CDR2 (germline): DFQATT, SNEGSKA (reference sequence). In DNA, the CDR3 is TGCAGTGCTAGAACCAACAGGGGATGGGACGAGCAGTACGTC. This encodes CSARTNRGWDEQYV.

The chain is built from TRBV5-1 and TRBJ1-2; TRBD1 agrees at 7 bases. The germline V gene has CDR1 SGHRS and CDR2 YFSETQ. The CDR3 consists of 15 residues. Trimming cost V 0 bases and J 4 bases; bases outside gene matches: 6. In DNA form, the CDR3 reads TGCGCCAGCAGCTTGGCCACTGGGACAGTCTATGGCTACACCTTC. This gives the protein CASSLATGTVYGYTF.

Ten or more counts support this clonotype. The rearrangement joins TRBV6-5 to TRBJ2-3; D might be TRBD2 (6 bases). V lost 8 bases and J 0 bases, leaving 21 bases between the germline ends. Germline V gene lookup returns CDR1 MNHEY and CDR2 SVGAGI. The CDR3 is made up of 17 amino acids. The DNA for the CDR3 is TGTGCCAGCTCTGCAGGAGGTGGCGGGGCTAGCACAGATACGCAGTATTTT. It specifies CASSAGGGGASTDTQYF.

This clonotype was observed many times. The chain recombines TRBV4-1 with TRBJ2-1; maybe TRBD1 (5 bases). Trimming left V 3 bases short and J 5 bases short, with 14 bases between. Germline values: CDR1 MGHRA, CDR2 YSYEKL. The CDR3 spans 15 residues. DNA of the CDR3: TGCGCCAGCAGCCACCCCTTAATCAGGGACAATGAGCAGTTCTTC. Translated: CASSHPLIRDNEQFF.

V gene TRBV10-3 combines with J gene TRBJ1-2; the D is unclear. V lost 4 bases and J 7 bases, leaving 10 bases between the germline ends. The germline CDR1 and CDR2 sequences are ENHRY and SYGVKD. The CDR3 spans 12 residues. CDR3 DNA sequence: TGTGCCATCAGTGGGGGTCGAGGTGGCTACACCTTC. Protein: CAISGGRGGYTF.

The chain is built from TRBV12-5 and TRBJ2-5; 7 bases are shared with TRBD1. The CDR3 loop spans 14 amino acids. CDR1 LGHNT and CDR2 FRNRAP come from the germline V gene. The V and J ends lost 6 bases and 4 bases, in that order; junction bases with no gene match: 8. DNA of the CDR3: TGTGCTAGTGGGCCGGGGACAGTTCCAGAGACCCAGTACTTC. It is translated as CASGPGTVPETQYF.

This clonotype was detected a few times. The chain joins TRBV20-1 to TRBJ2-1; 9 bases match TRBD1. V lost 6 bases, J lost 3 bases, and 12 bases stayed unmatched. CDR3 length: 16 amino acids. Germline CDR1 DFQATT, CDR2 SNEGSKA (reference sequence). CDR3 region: CSARNPGTGHYNEQFF. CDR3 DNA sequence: TGCAGTGCACGAAATCCCGGGACAGGGCACTACAATGAGCAGTTCTTC.

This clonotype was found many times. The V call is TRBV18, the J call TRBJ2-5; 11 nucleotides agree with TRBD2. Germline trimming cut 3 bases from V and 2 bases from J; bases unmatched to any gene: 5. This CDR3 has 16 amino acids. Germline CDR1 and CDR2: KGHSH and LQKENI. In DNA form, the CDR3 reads TGTGCCAGCTCACCCACTAGCGGGGGCCTTCAAGAGACCCAGTACTTC. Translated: CASSPTSGGLQETQYF.

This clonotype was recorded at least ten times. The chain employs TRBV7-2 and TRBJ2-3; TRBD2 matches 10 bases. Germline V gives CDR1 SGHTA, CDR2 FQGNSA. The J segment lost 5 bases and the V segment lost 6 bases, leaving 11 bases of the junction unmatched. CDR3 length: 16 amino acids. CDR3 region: CASRPTLAGARDTQYF. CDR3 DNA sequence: TGTGCCAGCAGACCGACTCTAGCGGGGGCCCGAGATACGCAGTATTTT.

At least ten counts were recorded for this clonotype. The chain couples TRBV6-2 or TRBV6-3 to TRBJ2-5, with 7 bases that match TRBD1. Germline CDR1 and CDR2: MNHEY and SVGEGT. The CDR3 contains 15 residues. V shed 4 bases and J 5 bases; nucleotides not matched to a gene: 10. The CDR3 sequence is CASSLEQGLWETQYF. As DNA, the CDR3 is TGTGCCAGCAGTTTGGAACAGGGGCTATGGGAGACCCAGTACTTC.

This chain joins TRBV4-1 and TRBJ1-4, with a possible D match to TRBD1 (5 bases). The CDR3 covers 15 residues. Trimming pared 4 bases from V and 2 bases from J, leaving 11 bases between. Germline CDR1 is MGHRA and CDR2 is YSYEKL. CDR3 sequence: CASSRPGGTNEKLFF. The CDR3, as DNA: TGCGCCAGCAGCCGGCCGGGGGGGACTAATGAAAAACTGTTTTTT.

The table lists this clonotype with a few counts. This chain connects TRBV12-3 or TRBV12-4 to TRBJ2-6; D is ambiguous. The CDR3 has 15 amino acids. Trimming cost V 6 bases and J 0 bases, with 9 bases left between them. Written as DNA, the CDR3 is TGTGCCAGCAGCCCTCGCCTCTCTGGGGCCAACGTCCTGACTTTC. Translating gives CASSPRLSGANVLTF.

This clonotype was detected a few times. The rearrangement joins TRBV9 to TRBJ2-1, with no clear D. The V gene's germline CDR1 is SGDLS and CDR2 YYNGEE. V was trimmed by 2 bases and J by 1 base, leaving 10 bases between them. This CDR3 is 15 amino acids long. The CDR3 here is CASSVRSESYNEQFF. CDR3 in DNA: TGTGCCAGCAGCGTCCGTTCGGAATCCTACAATGAGCAGTTCTTC.

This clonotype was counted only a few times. CDR3 coding DNA: TGTGCCAGCAGCTTGTCTAGCGGGGGGGCCCGGGAGCTGTTTTTT. It translates to CASSLSSGGARELFF. V is TRBV7-6 and J is TRBJ2-2; 12 bases map to TRBD2. V was pared by 3 bases and J by 9 bases, with 5 bases of the junction left unmatched. The CDR3 is made up of 15 amino acids. CDR1 is SGHVS and CDR2 is FNYEAQ in the germline V gene.

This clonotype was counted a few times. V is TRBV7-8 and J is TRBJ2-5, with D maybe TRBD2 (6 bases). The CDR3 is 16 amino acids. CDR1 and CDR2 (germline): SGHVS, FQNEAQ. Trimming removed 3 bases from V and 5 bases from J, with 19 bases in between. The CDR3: CASSFSVTSGRETQYF. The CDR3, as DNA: TGTGCCAGCAGCTTCTCAGTAACATCGGGGAGGGAGACCCAGTACTTC.

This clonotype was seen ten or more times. The CDR3 here is CASSLGTSGIYNEQFF. The CDR3 DNA is TGCGCCAGCAGCCTGGGGACTAGCGGGATCTACAATGAGCAGTTCTTC. This chain uses TRBV4-1 with TRBJ2-1; 13 bases map to TRBD2. The CDR3 spans 16 residues. In germline, CDR1 is MGHRA, CDR2 YSYEKL. The trim removed 4 bases at V and 3 bases at J, leaving 3 bases unmatched.

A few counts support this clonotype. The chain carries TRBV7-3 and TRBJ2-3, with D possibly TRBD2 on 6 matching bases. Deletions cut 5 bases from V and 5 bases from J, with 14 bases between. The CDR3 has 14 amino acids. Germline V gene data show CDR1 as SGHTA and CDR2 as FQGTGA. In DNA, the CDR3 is TGTGCCAGCAGCAAGGGACTTCCCCAAGATACGCAGTATTTT. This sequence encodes CASSKGLPQDTQYF.

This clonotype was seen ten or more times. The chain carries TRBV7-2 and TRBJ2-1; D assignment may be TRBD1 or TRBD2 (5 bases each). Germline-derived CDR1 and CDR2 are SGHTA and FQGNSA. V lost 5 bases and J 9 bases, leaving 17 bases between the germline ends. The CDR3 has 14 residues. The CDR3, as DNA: TGTGCCAGCAGCCCCACCCCGAACGGGGCTGAGCAGTTCTTC. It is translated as CASSPTPNGAEQFF. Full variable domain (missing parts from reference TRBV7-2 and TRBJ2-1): GAGVSQSPSNKVTEKGKDVELRCDPISGHTALYWYRQSLGQGLEFLIYFQGNSAPDKSGLPSDRFSAERTGGSVSTLTIQRTQQEDSAVYLCASSPTPNGAEQFFGPGTRLTVL.

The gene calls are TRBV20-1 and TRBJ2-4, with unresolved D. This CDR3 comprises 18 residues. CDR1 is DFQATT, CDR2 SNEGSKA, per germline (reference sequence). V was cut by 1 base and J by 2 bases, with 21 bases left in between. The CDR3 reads CSARVARLAPLPKNIQYF. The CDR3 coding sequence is TGCAGTGCTAGAGTCGCGAGGTTGGCCCCTTTACCCAAAAACATTCAGTACTTC.

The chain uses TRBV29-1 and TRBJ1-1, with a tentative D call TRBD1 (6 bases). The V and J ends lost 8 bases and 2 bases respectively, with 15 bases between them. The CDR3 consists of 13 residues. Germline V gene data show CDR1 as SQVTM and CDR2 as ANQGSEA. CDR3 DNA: TGCAGCTTCTCAGGGGCCCCTAACACTGAAGCTTTCTTT. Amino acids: CSFSGAPNTEAFF.

The CDR3 DNA follows: TGCAGCGTTGTTGGGAGGGGGGGGACAGATACGCAGTATTTT. Its translation is CSVVGRGGTDTQYF. V gene TRBV29-1 combines with J gene TRBJ2-3; D perhaps matches TRBD2 (7 bases). Germline V gene sequence: CDR1 SQVTM, CDR2 ANQGSEA. The CDR3 runs to 14 residues. V lost 4 bases, J lost 3 bases, and 14 bases lay in between.

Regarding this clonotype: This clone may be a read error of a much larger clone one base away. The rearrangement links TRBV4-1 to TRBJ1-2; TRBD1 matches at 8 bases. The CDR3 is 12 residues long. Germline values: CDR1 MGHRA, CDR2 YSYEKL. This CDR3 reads CASSLTGDGFTF. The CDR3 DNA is TGCGCCAGCAGCCTGACAGGGGACGGCTTCACCTTC.

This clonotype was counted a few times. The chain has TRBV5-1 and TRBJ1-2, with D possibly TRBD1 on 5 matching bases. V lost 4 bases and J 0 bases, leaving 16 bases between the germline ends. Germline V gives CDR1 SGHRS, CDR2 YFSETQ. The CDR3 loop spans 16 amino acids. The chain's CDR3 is CASSRGGVESNYGYTF. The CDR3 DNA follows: TGCGCCAGCAGCCGCGGGGGAGTAGAATCTAACTATGGCTACACCTTC.